The present entry profiles one T cell receptor beta chain with its context. Its antigen remains unidentified. Other nucleotide sequences from this sample produce the same CDR3. The data were obtained in a study of cytomegalovirus exposure and HLA in healthy donors. Findings and limits, study-wide: HLA restriction was apparent for most CMV-associated TCR beta chains in a later analysis. An analysis done earlier found most TCR beta V segments productive about 87% or about 30% of the time.

PCR was performed using 60 Vbeta and 13 Jbeta primers. In the original workflow: In a later analysis, the count reached 74 million or so unique TCR beta chains, with about 10 million shared. TCRdb keeps only in-frame clones here, not all; method: immunoSEQ multiplex PCR. V, J and clone size derive from that table, while D and trimming were established from the DNA sequence. The sample has about 120,000 clones, 75% to 90% seen once. The ends were cut back, 0 bases at V and 1 base at J, with 16 bases in the middle. Germline values: CDR1 SGDLS, CDR2 YYNGEE. This CDR3 has 17 residues. The sequence derives from a man aged 18 to 29 in good health and CMV-seropositive. Input material: PBMCs. The gene calls are TRBV9 and TRBJ1-1, with D perhaps TRBD1 (6 bases). CDR3 in amino acids: CASSVAGTPLANTEAFF. CDR3 bases: TGTGCCAGCAGCGTAGCTGGGACACCACTTGCGAACACTGAAGCTTTCTTT.